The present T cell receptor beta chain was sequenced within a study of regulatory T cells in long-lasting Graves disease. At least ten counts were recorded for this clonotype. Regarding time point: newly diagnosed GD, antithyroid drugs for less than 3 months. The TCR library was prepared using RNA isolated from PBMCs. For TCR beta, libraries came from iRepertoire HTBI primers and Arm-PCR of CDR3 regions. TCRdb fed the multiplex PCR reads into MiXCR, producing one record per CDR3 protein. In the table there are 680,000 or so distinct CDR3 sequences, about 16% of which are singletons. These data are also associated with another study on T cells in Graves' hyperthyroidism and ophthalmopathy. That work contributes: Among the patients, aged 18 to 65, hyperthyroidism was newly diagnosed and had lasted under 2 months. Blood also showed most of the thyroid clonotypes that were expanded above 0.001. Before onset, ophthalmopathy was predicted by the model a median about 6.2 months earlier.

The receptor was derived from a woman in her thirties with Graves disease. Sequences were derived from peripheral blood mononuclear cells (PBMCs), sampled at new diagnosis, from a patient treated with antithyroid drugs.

The chain's CDR3 is CSARDTRGQVTEAFF. In DNA form, the CDR3 reads TGCAGTGCTAGAGATACTAGGGGGCAAGTCACTGAAGCTTTCTTT. The rearrangement uses TRBV20-1 and TRBJ1-1; 7 bases map to TRBD1. V dropped 0 bases and J dropped 4; count of bases not matched to a gene: 8. Per the germline V gene, CDR1 is DFQATT and CDR2 is SNEGSKA (reference sequence). CDR3 size: 15 residues.